The sequence of this T cell receptor beta chain was determined in a study of OX40 agonist ivuxolimab in advanced cancers. Notes on the study in general: CD8+ T cells averaged more expanded clones than CD4+. Also showing low normalized T-cell clonal expansion were some of the nonresponders.

Here immunoSEQ multiplex PCR was the method, and the copy in TCRdb shows in-frame clones only, minus some. The sample yields 40,000 to 45,000 clones, around 91% seen once. Notes on this clone: What it binds is unknown.

This clonotype was obtained from an adult with an advanced solid tumor such as melanoma, head and neck, liver or kidney cancer. Sequencing used CD4+ or CD8+ T cells sorted from blood, obtained in a trial of the OX40 agonist ivuxolimab.

In DNA, the CDR3 is TGTGCCAGCAGCTCCGGGATTGGAGGCAATCAGCCCCAGCATTTT. Amino acids: CASSSGIGGNQPQHF. The chain carries TRBV7-8 and TRBJ1-5; no reliable D call. Trimming removed 4 bases at V and 2 bases at J, with 12 bases between. The length of the CDR3 is 15 residues. Germline lookup yields CDR1 SGHVS and CDR2 FQNEAQ.